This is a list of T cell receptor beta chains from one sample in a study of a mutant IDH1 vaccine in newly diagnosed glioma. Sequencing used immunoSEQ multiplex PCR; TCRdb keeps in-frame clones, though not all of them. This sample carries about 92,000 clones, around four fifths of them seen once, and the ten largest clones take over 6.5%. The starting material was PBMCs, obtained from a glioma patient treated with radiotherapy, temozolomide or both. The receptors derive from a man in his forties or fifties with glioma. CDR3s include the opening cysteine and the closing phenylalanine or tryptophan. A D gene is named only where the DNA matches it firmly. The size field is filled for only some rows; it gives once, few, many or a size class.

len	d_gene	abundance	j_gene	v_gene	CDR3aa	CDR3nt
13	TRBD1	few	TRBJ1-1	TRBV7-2	CASSVRGLPEAFF	TGTGCCAGCAGCGTCAGGGGGCTTCCTGAAGCTTTCTTT
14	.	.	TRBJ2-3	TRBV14	CASSRGVSTDTQYF	TGTGCCAGCAGCCGCGGGGTAAGCACAGATACGCAGTATTTT
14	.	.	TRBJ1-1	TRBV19	CASSIAGVQSEAFF	TGTGCCAGTAGTATCGCAGGGGTCCAATCTGAAGCTTTCTTT
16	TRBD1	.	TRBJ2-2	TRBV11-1	CASSLAGQLYTGELFF	TGTGCCAGCAGCTTAGCGGGACAGTTGTACACCGGGGAGCTGTTTTTT
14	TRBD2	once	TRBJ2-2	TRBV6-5	CASSYRTSLGELFF	TGTGCCAGCAGTTACAGGACTAGTCTCGGGGAGCTGTTTTTT
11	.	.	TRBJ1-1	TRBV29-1	CSVVEGLEAFF	TGCAGCGTTGTGGAGGGTCTTGAAGCTTTCTTT
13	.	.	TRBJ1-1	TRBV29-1	CSVAVTGRAEAFF	TGCAGCGTCGCAGTTACAGGGAGGGCTGAAGCTTTCTTT
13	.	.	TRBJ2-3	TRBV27	CASSLLGADTQYF	TGTGCCAGCAGTTTATTAGGCGCCGATACGCAGTATTTT
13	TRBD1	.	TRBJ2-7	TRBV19	CASSTGQGSEQYF	TGTGCCAGTAGTACAGGACAGGGAAGCGAGCAGTACTTC
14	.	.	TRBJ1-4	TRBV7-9	CASSFGHPNEKLFF	TGTGCCAGCAGCTTCGGACACCCTAATGAAAAACTGTTTTTT
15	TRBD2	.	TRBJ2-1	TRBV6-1	CASTAVAGAFNEQFF	TGTGCCAGCACCGCCGTAGCGGGGGCCTTCAATGAGCAGTTCTTC
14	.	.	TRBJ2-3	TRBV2	CASSELVRTDTQYF	TGTGCCAGCAGTGAACTGGTCAGAACAGATACGCAGTATTTT
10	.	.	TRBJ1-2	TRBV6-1	CALTEYGYTF	TGTGCCTTGACGGAATATGGCTACACCTTC
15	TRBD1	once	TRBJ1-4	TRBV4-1	CASSQKTGGDEKLFF	TGCGCCAGCAGCCAAAAAACAGGGGGCGATGAAAAACTGTTTTTT
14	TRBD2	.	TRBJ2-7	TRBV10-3	CAISESGGVHEQYF	TGTGCCATCAGTGAGTCGGGGGGGGTCCACGAGCAGTACTTC
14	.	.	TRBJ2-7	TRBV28	CASSSNRLIYEQYF	TGTGCCAGCAGTTCTAACAGGCTAATCTACGAGCAGTACTTC
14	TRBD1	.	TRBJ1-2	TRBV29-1	CSVEVGQGNYGYTF	TGCAGCGTTGAAGTAGGACAGGGGAACTATGGCTACACCTTC
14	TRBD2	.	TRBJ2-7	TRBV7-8	CASSRGRAPYEQYF	TGTGCCAGCAGCCGCGGGAGGGCCCCCTACGAGCAGTACTTC
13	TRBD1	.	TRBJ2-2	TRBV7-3	CASSRTGAGELFF	TGTGCCAGCAGTAGAACAGGGGCCGGGGAGCTGTTTTTT
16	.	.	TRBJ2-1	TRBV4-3	CASSYGPGLGYNEQFF	TGCGCCAGCAGCTACGGCCCGGGGTTGGGGTACAATGAGCAGTTCTTC
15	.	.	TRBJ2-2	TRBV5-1	CASSLRPSGTGELFF	TGCGCCAGCAGCTTGAGACCTTCGGGCACCGGGGAGCTGTTTTTT
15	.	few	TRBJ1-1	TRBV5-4	CASSLEGRVYTEAFF	TGTGCCAGCAGCTTGGAGGGGAGGGTTTACACTGAAGCTTTCTTT
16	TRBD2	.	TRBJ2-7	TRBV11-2	CASSLAASGTPYEQYF	TGTGCCAGCAGCTTAGCGGCTAGCGGCACCCCCTACGAGCAGTACTTC
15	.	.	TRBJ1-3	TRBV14	CASSLDGYSGNTIYF	TGTGCCAGCAGCCTGGACGGATACTCTGGAAACACCATATATTTT
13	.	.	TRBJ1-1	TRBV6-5	CASSNRGNTEAFF	TGTGCCAGCAGTAACCGGGGGAACACTGAAGCTTTCTTT
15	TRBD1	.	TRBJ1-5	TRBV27	CASKPGQGPNQPQHF	TGTGCCAGCAAACCGGGACAGGGGCCAAATCAGCCCCAGCATTTT
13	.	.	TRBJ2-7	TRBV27	CASSGLGSYEQYF	TGTGCCAGCAGCGGGCTTGGGTCCTACGAGCAGTACTTC
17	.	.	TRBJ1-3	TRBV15	CATSRGPGQTPGNTIYF	TGTGCCACCAGCAGAGGCCCCGGACAGACACCTGGAAACACCATATATTTT
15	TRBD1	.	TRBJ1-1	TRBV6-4	CASSWTGGRNTEAFF	TGTGCCAGCAGTTGGACAGGGGGCCGGAACACTGAAGCTTTCTTT
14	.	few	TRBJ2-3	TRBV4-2	CASSPGGGPDTQYF	TGTGCCAGCAGCCCCGGAGGGGGACCAGATACGCAGTATTTT
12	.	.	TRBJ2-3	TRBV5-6	CASSYPAGTQYF	TGTGCCAGCAGCTACCCGGCCGGTACGCAGTATTTT
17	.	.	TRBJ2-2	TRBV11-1	CASSLMFGRGTNTALFF	TGTGCCAGCAGCTTAATGTTTGGCAGGGGAACGAACACGGCGCTGTTTTTT
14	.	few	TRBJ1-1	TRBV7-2	CASSLGEGRVEAFF	TGTGCCAGCAGCTTAGGGGAGGGCAGGGTAGAAGCTTTCTTT
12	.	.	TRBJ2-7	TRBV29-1	CSALEQTYEQYF	TGCAGCGCCCTTGAGCAAACCTACGAGCAGTACTTC
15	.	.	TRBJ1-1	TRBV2	CASSANRDKNTEAFF	TGTGCCAGCAGCGCAAACCGGGACAAGAACACTGAAGCTTTCTTT
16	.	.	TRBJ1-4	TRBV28	CASSQHRGQGNEKLFF	TGTGCCAGCAGTCAACATCGAGGGCAGGGGAATGAAAAACTGTTTTTT
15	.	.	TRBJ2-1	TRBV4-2	CASSPWQGQHNEQFF	TGTGCCAGCAGCCCTTGGCAGGGCCAACACAATGAGCAGTTCTTC
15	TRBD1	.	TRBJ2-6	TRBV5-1	CASSARTGSYNVLTF	TGCGCCAGCAGCGCCAGGACAGGATCTTACAACGTCCTGACTTTC
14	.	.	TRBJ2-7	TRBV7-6	CASSLSVLSREQYF	TGTGCCAGCAGCTTATCGGTGCTCTCTCGCGAGCAGTACTTC
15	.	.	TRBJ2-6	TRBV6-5	CASRTTSSGANVLTF	TGTGCCAGCAGGACAACTAGCTCTGGGGCCAACGTCCTGACTTTC
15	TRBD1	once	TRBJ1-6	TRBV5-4	CASSSTGAKRSPLHF	TGTGCCAGCAGCTCTACAGGGGCAAAACGGTCACCCCTCCACTTT
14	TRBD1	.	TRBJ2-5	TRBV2	CASSGDRVQETQYF	TGTGCCAGCAGTGGGGACAGGGTACAAGAGACCCAGTACTTC
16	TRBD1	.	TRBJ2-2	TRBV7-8	CASSPTGTVNTGELFF	TGTGCCAGCAGCCCTACCGGGACAGTGAACACCGGGGAGCTGTTTTTT
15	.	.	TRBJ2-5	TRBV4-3	CASSQGLGALREQYF	TGCGCCAGCAGCCAAGGGTTAGGGGCCCTAAGGGAGCAGTACTTC
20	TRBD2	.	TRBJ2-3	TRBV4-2	CASSQNKGTSGQAPRDTQYF	TGTGCCAGCAGCCAAAACAAGGGGACTAGCGGGCAGGCACCACGAGATACGCAGTATTTT
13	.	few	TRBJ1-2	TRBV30	CAWRSGPEYGYTF	TGTGCCTGGAGATCCGGGCCAGAATATGGCTACACCTTC
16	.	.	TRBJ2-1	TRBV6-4	CASSALVPPSRNEQFF	TGTGCCAGCAGTGCCCTCGTACCACCGTCACGCAATGAGCAGTTCTTC